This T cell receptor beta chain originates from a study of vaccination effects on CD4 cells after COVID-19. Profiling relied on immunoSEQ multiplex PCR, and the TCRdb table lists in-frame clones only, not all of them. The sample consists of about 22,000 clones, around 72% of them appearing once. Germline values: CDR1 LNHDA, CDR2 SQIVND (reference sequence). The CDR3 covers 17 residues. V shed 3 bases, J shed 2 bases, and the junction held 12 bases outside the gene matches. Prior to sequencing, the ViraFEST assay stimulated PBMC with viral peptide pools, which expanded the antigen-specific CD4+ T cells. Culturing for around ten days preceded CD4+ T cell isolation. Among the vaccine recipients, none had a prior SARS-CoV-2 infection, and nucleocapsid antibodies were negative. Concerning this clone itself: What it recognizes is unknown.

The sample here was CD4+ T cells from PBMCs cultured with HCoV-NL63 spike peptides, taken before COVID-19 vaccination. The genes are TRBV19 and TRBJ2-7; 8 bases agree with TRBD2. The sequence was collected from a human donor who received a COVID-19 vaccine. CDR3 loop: CASSMSSGAHRTYEQYF. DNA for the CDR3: TGTGCCAGTAGTATGAGTAGCGGGGCCCACCGGACCTACGAGCAGTACTTC.